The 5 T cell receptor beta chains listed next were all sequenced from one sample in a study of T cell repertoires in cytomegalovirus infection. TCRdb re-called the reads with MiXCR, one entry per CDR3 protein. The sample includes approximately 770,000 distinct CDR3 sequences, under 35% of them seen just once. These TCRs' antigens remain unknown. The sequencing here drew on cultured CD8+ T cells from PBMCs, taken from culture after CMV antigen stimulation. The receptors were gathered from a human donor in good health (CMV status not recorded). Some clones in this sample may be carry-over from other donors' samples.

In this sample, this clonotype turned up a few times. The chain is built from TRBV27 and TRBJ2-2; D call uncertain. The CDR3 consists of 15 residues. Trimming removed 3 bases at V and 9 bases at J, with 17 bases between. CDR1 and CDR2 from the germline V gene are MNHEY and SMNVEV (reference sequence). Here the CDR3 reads CASSFGPTLVRELFF. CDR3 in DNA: TGTGCCAGCAGTTTCGGACCCACCCTAGTCCGGGAGCTGTTTTTT.

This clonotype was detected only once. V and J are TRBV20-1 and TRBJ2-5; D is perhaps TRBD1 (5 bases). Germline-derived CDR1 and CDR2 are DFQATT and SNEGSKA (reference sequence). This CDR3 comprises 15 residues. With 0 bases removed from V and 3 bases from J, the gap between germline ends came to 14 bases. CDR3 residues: CSARDPGQKEETQYF. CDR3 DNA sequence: TGCAGTGCTAGAGACCCCGGACAAAAGGAAGAGACCCAGTACTTC.

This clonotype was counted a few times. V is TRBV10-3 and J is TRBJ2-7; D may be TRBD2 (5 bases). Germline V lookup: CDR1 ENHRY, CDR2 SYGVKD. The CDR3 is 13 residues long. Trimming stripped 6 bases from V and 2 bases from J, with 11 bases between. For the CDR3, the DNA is TGTGCCATCAGGGTCGGACTGACCTACGAGCAGTACGTC. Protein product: CAIRVGLTYEQYV.

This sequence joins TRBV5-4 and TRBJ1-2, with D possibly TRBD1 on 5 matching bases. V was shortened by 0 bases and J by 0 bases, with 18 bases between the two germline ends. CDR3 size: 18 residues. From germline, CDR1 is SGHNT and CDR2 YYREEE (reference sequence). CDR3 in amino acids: CASSLEDMTLDTNYGYTF. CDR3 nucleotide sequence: TGTGCCAGCAGCTTGGAGGACATGACATTGGATACTAACTATGGCTACACCTTC.

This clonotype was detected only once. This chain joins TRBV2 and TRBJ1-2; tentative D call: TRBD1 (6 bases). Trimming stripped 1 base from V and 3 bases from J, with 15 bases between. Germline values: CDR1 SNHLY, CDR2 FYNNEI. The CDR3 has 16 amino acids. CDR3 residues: CASSEGGAGSDYGYTF. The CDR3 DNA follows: TGTGCCAGCAGTGAAGGGGGGGCAGGGTCGGACTATGGCTACACCTTC.